The 21 T cell receptor beta chains presented below share a single source sample, sequenced in a study of CXCR3-negative and CXCR3-positive naive CD8 T cells. Findings and limits, study-wide: In CXCR3-positive naive cells, the TRB CDR3s were more hydrophobic than in CXCR3-negative naive cells.

UMI-labeled TRB cDNA libraries were prepared by 5' RACE. For each CDR3 protein, TCRdb gives one entry from its re-call of the 5' RACE reads, without DNA. Its listing shows some 130,000 distinct CDR3 sequences. Their cognate antigens are unknown. Sequencing was done on a sample of naive CXCR3+ CD8+ T cells from blood. The subset was: CD45RO-CCR7+CD27+CD95- naive CD8+ T cells expressing CXCR3 (TNR3+). The receptors shown here come from a human donor in good health. Some clones in this sample may be carry-over from other donors' samples.

This chain connects TRBV29-1 to TRBJ2-3; the D gene TCRdb calls, TRBD2, cannot be checked with no DNA. This CDR3 comprises 13 residues. Germline V lookup: CDR1 SQVTM, CDR2 ANQGSEA. The CDR3 sequence: CSVMGVGTDTQYF.

J is TRBJ2-5 and V is TRBV21-1; TCRdb's D gene call, TRBD1, goes unchecked for lack of DNA. TRBV21-1 is a known pseudogene. The CDR3 spans 16 residues. The CDR3: CASSKEDRGYQETQYF.

The J gene is TRBJ2-2, the V gene TRBV15; there is no DNA to check the TCRdb D call of TRBD1. Germline CDR1 LNHNV, CDR2 YYDKDF (reference sequence). The CDR3 is 20 residues long. CDR3 sequence: CATSRGGQGTIFANTGELFF.

V gene TRBV29-1 combines with J gene TRBJ2-1. In germline, CDR1 is SQVTM, CDR2 ANQGSEA. There are 11 residues in the CDR3. This CDR3 is CSVYLYNEQFF.

This chain links TRBV11-2 with TRBJ1-1; the TCRdb call, TRBD1, lacks DNA for checking. CDR1 and CDR2 (germline): SGHAT, FQNNGV. This CDR3 comprises 16 residues. The CDR3 spells CASSSDLYGAYAEAFF. Full variable domain (missing parts from reference TRBV11-2 and TRBJ1-1): EAGVAQSPRYKIIEKRQSVAFWCNPISGHATLYWYQQILGQGPKLLIQFQNNGVVDDSQLPKDRFSAERLKGVDSTLKIQPAKLEDSAVYLCASSSDLYGAYAEAFFGQGTRLTVV.

CDR3 sequence: CASRRDHSYEQYF. The chain links TRBV6-5 to TRBJ2-7; TCRdb indicates TRBD1, and absent DNA this call remains unverified. CDR3 length: 13 residues. The germline V gene encodes CDR1 MNHEY and CDR2 SVGAGI.

V is TRBV27 and J is TRBJ2-1; as DNA is missing, the TRBD2 call by TCRdb cannot be tested. Germline loops: CDR1 MNHEY, CDR2 SMNVEV (reference sequence). The CDR3 contains 20 residues. The CDR3 spells CASSFWYGTSGRVGGNEQFF.

J is TRBJ2-3 and V is TRBV28; TCRdb selects TRBD1, and the lack of DNA leaves this call unchecked. Germline V gene data show CDR1 as MDHEN and CDR2 as SYDVKM. The CDR3 is made up of 16 amino acids. CDR3 in amino acids: CASSFPTGGDTDTQYF.

The J gene is TRBJ2-3, the V gene TRBV27. The V gene's germline CDR1 is MNHEY and CDR2 SMNVEV (reference sequence). The CDR3 length is 14 residues. CDR3 in amino acids: CASSPYLGADTQYF.

This chain links TRBV30 with TRBJ1-1. This CDR3 contains 13 residues. CDR1 and CDR2 from the germline V gene are GTSNPN and SVGIG (reference sequence). The CDR3 sequence: CAWSEGRDTEAFF.

The rearrangement links TRBV9 to TRBJ1-1; as DNA is missing, the TRBD1 call by TCRdb cannot be tested. Germline V gives CDR1 SGDLS, CDR2 YYNGEE. The CDR3 totals 13 residues. The CDR3 is CASSAEGDTEAFF.

The V gene is TRBV29-1, the J gene TRBJ2-3; the D call of TRBD1 rests on TCRdb alone, since no DNA is present to check it. Germline V gives CDR1 SQVTM, CDR2 ANQGSEA. The CDR3 sequence is 17 residues long. CDR3 loop: CSVGGAQGLTSTDTQYF.

This chain uses TRBV7-3 with TRBJ2-7; TCRdb outputs TRBD1, but without DNA this stays unchecked. The CDR3 runs 14 residues. CDR1 is SGHTA and CDR2 is FQGTGA in the germline V gene. The CDR3 spells CASRADRDIDEQYF.

J is TRBJ2-7 and V is TRBV4-2; the D call from TCRdb, TRBD1, cannot be confirmed without DNA. Germline V gene sequence: CDR1 LGHNA, CDR2 YNFKEQ. The length of the CDR3 is 15 residues. The CDR3 sequence: CASSQEDNQIYEQYF.

The V and J genes are TRBV7-3 and TRBJ1-1. Germline lookup yields CDR1 SGHTA and CDR2 FQGTGA. The CDR3 length is 14 residues. CDR3 protein: CASSRGPMNTEAFF. Variable domain in full (rest from reference TRBV7-3 and TRBJ1-1): GAGVSQTPSNKVTEKGKYVELRCDPISGHTALYWYRQSLGQGPEFLIYFQGTGAADDSGLPNDRFFAVRPEGSVSTLKIQRTERGDSAVYLCASSRGPMNTEAFFGQGTRLTVV.

The J gene is TRBJ2-1, the V gene TRBV5-1; TCRdb calls TRBD1, which cannot be checked without DNA. CDR1 is SGHRS and CDR2 is YFSETQ in the germline V gene. This CDR3 spans 13 amino acids. The CDR3: CASSFGTNNEQFF.

The rearrangement links TRBV12-3 or TRBV12-4 to TRBJ1-1; without DNA, the TCRdb call of TRBD1 cannot be checked. The CDR3 is 17 amino acids. The CDR3 protein is CASSSYDREGRNTEAFF.

The gene calls are TRBV29-1 and TRBJ2-3. CDR3 length equals 13 residues. The germline gives CDR1 SQVTM, CDR2 ANQGSEA. CDR3 amino acids: CSVEGWGTDTQYF.

This chain joins TRBV7-8 and TRBJ1-1; TCRdb gives TRBD1 as the D gene, but with no DNA this cannot be confirmed. The germline V gene has CDR1 SGHVS and CDR2 FQNEAQ. There are 12 residues in the CDR3. The CDR3 loop reads CASSSQGSEAFF.

The V and J genes are TRBV9 and TRBJ2-1; TCRdb's D gene call, TRBD1, goes unchecked for lack of DNA. This CDR3 contains 14 residues. Germline V CDR1 and CDR2: SGDLS, YYNGEE. The CDR3 sequence: CASSPDPYHNEQFF.

The chain couples TRBV5-6 to TRBJ2-7; TCRdb returns TRBD1, unconfirmable since there is no DNA. The CDR3 is 14 residues long. The V gene's germline CDR1 is SGHDT and CDR2 YYEEEE. CDR3 amino acids: CASSWDRGPYEQYF.